Below are 23 T cell receptor beta chains sequenced from a single sample in a study of CD8+ T cells in alopecia areata. Sequencing used cDNA as its template, made by extracting RNA and reverse transcribing it. The assay was immunoSEQ multiplex PCR, and TCRdb's table has in-frame clones only and misses some. The repertoire includes fewer than 150,000 clones, roughly 68% of them detected once, and about 3% sits in the top ten. Input material: CD4+ T cells sorted from blood. The receptor source for this set is a human donor in good health.

The chain has TRBV30 and TRBJ1-5; D is unclear. CDR1 and CDR2 (germline): GTSNPN, SVGIG (reference sequence). The CDR3 covers 14 residues. Trimming left V 5 bases short and J 5 bases short, with 16 bases between. The CDR3 coding sequence is TGTGCCTGGGCCCCCGGGCAGTCTTATCAGCCCCAGCATTTT. Amino acid sequence: CAWAPGQSYQPQHF.

V is TRBV30 and J is TRBJ1-1; the D gene is possibly TRBD1 (5 bases). Trimming shortened V by 2 bases and J by 1 base, and 8 bases separated the two germline ends. The CDR3 loop spans 13 amino acids. The germline V gene encodes CDR1 GTSNPN and CDR2 SVGIG (reference sequence). The CDR3 spells CAWSRGKNTEAFF. In DNA, the CDR3 is TGTGCCTGGAGTAGGGGCAAGAACACTGAAGCTTTCTTT.

The rearrangement uses TRBV2 and TRBJ2-1; 11 bases match TRBD1. V was pared by 6 bases and J by 8 bases, with 6 bases of the junction left unmatched. Germline lookup yields CDR1 SNHLY and CDR2 FYNNEI. The CDR3 sequence is 14 residues long. CDR3 amino acids: CASSWDRGTDEQFF. The CDR3 DNA is TGTGCCAGCAGCTGGGACAGGGGGACAGATGAGCAGTTCTTC. The full variable domain, completed using reference TRBV2 and TRBJ2-1, is EPEVTQTPSHQVTQMGQEVILRCVPISNHLYFYWYRQILGQKVEFLVSFYNNEISEKSEIFDDQFSVERPDGSNFTLKIRSTKLEDSAMYFCASSWDRGTDEQFFGPGTRLTVL.

The chain is built from TRBV30 and TRBJ2-6; D remains ambiguous. The CDR3 is 16 amino acids. V gave up 5 bases and J gave up 0 bases, with 14 bases separating them. Germline assignment: CDR1 GTSNPN and CDR2 SVGIG (reference sequence). The CDR3 DNA follows: TGTGCCTGGTGCCTAGTGGGCGGCTCTGGGGCCAACGTCCTGACTTTC. Residues: CAWCLVGGSGANVLTF.

This clone has only one observation. The chain recombines TRBV2 with TRBJ2-2; either TRBD1 or TRBD2 may supply D (6 bases each). This CDR3 is 16 amino acids long. The V end was cut by 4 bases, the J end by 1 base, with 13 bases between. CDR1 is SNHLY, CDR2 FYNNEI, per germline. CDR3 coding DNA: TGTGCCAGCAGTGGTAGAGGGGGGCTGAACACCGGGGAGCTGTTTTTT. Encoded protein: CASSGRGGLNTGELFF.

The chain combines TRBV5-1 with TRBJ1-2, with TRBD1 identical over 10 bases. The CDR3 sequence is 15 residues long. Trimming at V came to 2 bases and at J to 2 bases, leaving 3 bases not matched to a gene. Germline-derived CDR1 and CDR2 are SGHRS and YFSETQ. DNA for the CDR3: TGCGCCAGCAGCTTCGGACAGGGGGGAAACTATGGCTACACCTTC. It specifies CASSFGQGGNYGYTF.

This chain connects TRBV30 to TRBJ1-5, with D uncertain. V lost 3 bases and J 0 bases, leaving 6 bases between the germline ends. The CDR3 consists of 13 residues. Germline CDR1 is GTSNPN and CDR2 is SVGIG (reference sequence). The CDR3 reads CAWRVYSNQPQHF. In nucleotides, the CDR3 is TGTGCCTGGAGAGTCTATAGCAATCAGCCCCAGCATTTT.

The rearrangement uses TRBV15 and TRBJ1-5; D is possibly TRBD1 (5 bases). The CDR3 extends over 16 amino acids. Germline V gives CDR1 LNHNV, CDR2 YYDKDF (reference sequence). Deletions cut 4 bases from V and 1 base from J, with 14 bases between. The CDR3 region is CATSIGAGRSNQPQHF. CDR3 DNA sequence: TGTGCCACCAGCATTGGGGCAGGGAGGAGCAATCAGCCCCAGCATTTT.

This chain uses TRBV15 with TRBJ2-5, with 7 bases aligning to TRBD2. J was trimmed by 3 bases and V by 0 bases; bases with no gene match: 1. This CDR3 has 14 amino acids. Germline CDR1 and CDR2: LNHNV and YYDKDF (reference sequence). The DNA for the CDR3 is TGTGCCACCAGCAGAGACCTAGCGGAAGAGACCCAGTACTTC. This gives the protein CATSRDLAEETQYF.

This clone was recorded a few times. CDR3 DNA: TGCGCCAGCAGCCAACCACTTACCGGGACAGGGGTCGGCTACACCTTC. Its translation: CASSQPLTGTGVGYTF. The V gene is TRBV4-1, the J gene TRBJ1-2; 10 nucleotides align to TRBD1. V was pared by 2 bases and J by 8 bases, with 11 bases of the junction left unmatched. CDR1 and CDR2 from the germline V gene are MGHRA and YSYEKL. The CDR3 length is 16 residues.

DNA of the CDR3: TGTGCCAGTAGGGAAGTGGGGGGAAGAACAGATACGCAGTATTTT. This codes for CASREVGGRTDTQYF. The chain carries TRBV19 and TRBJ2-3; possible D gene TRBD2, 6 bases. Deletions cut 6 bases from V and 3 bases from J, with 16 bases between. Germline V gene data show CDR1 as LNHDA and CDR2 as SQIVND (reference sequence). The CDR3 is 15 amino acids. Using reference TRBV19 and TRBJ2-3 for the parts outside the CDR3, the full variable domain is DGGITQSPKYLFRKEGQNVTLSCEQNLNHDAMYWYRQDPGQGLRLIYYSQIVNDFQKGDIAEGYSVSREKKESFPLTVTSAQKNPTAFYLCASREVGGRTDTQYFGPGTRLTVL.

This clone showed up just a few times. The rearrangement joins TRBV13 to TRBJ2-2, with D possibly matching TRBD1 (5 bases). With 3 bases removed from V and 0 bases from J, the gap between germline ends came to 8 bases. CDR3 size: 15 residues. Germline-derived CDR1 and CDR2 are PRHDT and FYEKMQ (reference sequence). The CDR3 nucleotides are TGTGCCAGCAGCTTCGGACAATCGAACACCGGGGAGCTGTTTTTT. Its protein product is CASSFGQSNTGELFF.

CDR3 sequence reads: CASSGGQGDEQYF. CDR3 bases: TGTGCCAGCAGCGGGGGACAGGGGGACGAGCAGTACTTC. The chain combines TRBV11-2 with TRBJ2-7, with 11 bases that match TRBD1. This CDR3 has 13 residues. V gave up 5 bases and J gave up 5 bases; unmatched junction bases: 2. Germline V lookup: CDR1 SGHAT, CDR2 FQNNGV.

This clone has a handful of counts. The chain combines TRBV2 with TRBJ2-5; 7 nucleotides match TRBD1. The J segment lost 1 base and the V segment lost 5 bases, leaving 4 bases of the junction unmatched. Germline CDR1 reads SNHLY; CDR2 reads FYNNEI. This CDR3 has 14 amino acids. The CDR3 region has the DNA TGTGCCAGCAGTCAAGACAGGGCCCAAGAGACCCAGTACTTC. Amino acids: CASSQDRAQETQYF.

V is TRBV5-1 and J is TRBJ1-1, with D unresolved. Trimming cost V 4 bases and J 0 bases, with 16 bases left between them. CDR1 is SGHRS and CDR2 is YFSETQ in the germline V gene. The CDR3 extends over 16 amino acids. The CDR3 region is CASSLSSGLMNTEAFF. In DNA form, the CDR3 reads TGCGCCAGCAGCCTCAGTAGCGGTTTGATGAACACTGAAGCTTTCTTT.

This rearrangement joins TRBV29-1 to TRBJ1-1; TRBD1 matches at 8 bases. The CDR3 runs to 14 residues. In germline, CDR1 is SQVTM, CDR2 ANQGSEA. CDR3 in DNA: TGCAGACTCTTGACAGGGGAGGTGAACACTGAAGCTTTCTTT. Translating it yields CRLLTGEVNTEAFF. Full variable domain (outside the CDR3, taken from reference TRBV29-1 and TRBJ1-1): SAVISQKPSRDICQRGTSLTIQCQVDSQVTMMFWYRQQPGQSLTLIATANQGSEATYESGFVIDKFPISRPNLTFSTLTVSNMSPEDSSIYLCRLLTGEVNTEAFFGQGTRLTVV.

This clone occurred a few times. The genes are TRBV9 and TRBJ1-6; D not resolved. The CDR3 sequence is 13 residues long. V lost 0 bases to trimming and J lost 10 bases, with 8 bases between them. The germline V gene has CDR1 SGDLS and CDR2 YYNGEE. In DNA, the CDR3 is TGTGCCAGCAGCGTAGAGGTAATCTCACCCCTCCACTTT. This sequence encodes CASSVEVISPLHF.

This clone has a handful of counts. The V and J genes are TRBV15 and TRBJ2-7; D call uncertain. The CDR3 is 13 amino acids. The V end lost 0 bases, the J end lost 2 bases, and 5 bases lay between the germline ends. Germline CDR1 reads LNHNV; CDR2 reads YYDKDF (reference sequence). CDR3 nucleotides: TGTGCCACCAGCAGAGAAGGTACCTACGAGCAGTACTTC. Its translation is CATSREGTYEQYF.

This clone showed up just once. The V gene is TRBV27, the J gene TRBJ2-1; 9 nucleotides agree with TRBD2. The CDR3 spans 15 residues. After removal of 6 bases from V and 6 bases from J, the junction contained 9 bases not matched to a gene. Per the germline V gene, CDR1 is MNHEY and CDR2 is SMNVEV (reference sequence). The CDR3 spells CASRPVTSGRNEQFF. The DNA for the CDR3 is TGTGCCAGCAGGCCCGTGACTAGCGGTCGCAATGAGCAGTTCTTC.

The sample holds a few counts of this clone. Its ends do not fully match the called genes, so a read error is possible. The chain has TRBV13 and TRBJ1-1; possibly TRBD1 for D (5 bases). Per germline, CDR1 PRHDT and CDR2 FYEKMQ (reference sequence). This CDR3 spans 15 amino acids. This chain's CDR3 is CASSVGGGANTEAFF. The DNA for the CDR3 is TGTGCCAGCAGCGTAGGTGGGGGAGCGAACACTGAAGCTTTCTTT.

A single count supports this clone. V and J are TRBV9 and TRBJ2-6, with D uncertain. Germline CDR1 reads SGDLS; CDR2 reads YYNGEE. This CDR3 has 15 residues. Trimming pared 4 bases from V and 0 bases from J, leaving 8 bases between. CDR3 sequence: CASSPQYSGANVLTF. CDR3 bases: TGTGCCAGCAGCCCCCAGTACTCTGGGGCCAACGTCCTGACTTTC.

The chain links TRBV5-4 to TRBJ1-1; TRBD1 agrees at 9 bases. The germline CDR1 and CDR2 sequences are SGHNT and YYREEE (reference sequence). The CDR3 extends over 15 amino acids. V shed 7 bases and J 0 bases; nucleotides not matched to a gene: 7. The CDR3 coding sequence is TGTGCCAGCGGCACAGGGGGCGATTTGAACACTGAAGCTTTCTTT. This sequence encodes CASGTGGDLNTEAFF.

The rearrangement uses TRBV5-1 and TRBJ1-5; D gene ambiguous. V was clipped by 4 bases and J by 3 bases, with 8 bases between them. The germline CDR1 and CDR2 sequences are SGHRS and YFSETQ. The CDR3 has 13 amino acids. This CDR3 is CASSPGDNQPQHF. CDR3 bases: TGCGCCAGCAGCCCCGGGGACAATCAGCCCCAGCATTTT.